Below are 8 T cell receptor beta chains sequenced from a single sample in a study of blood T cell repertoires in COVID-19. Only in-frame clones appear in the TCRdb table, and some are missing; sequencing was by immunoSEQ multiplex PCR. The sample shows some 250,000 clones, approximately 84% of them seen only once. Sequencing was done on a sample of peripheral blood. These TCRs come from a woman aged 30 to 39 who had recovered from COVID-19.

The V call is TRBV3-1 (or the pseudogene TRBV3-2), the J call TRBJ2-1, with TRBD2 matching over 12 bases. Germline V gene sequence: CDR1 LGHDT, CDR2 YNNKEL (reference sequence). Trimming removed 3 bases from V and 6 bases from J; junction bases left unmatched: 6. CDR3 size: 16 residues. The CDR3 reads CASSQSLAGGGNEQFF. DNA for the CDR3: TGTGCCAGCAGCCAGTCACTAGCGGGGGGCGGCAATGAGCAGTTCTTC.

The gene calls are TRBV4-1 and TRBJ2-6; D is unresolved. This CDR3 is 16 amino acids long. Trimming took off 0 bases at V and 0 bases at J, with 6 bases between the two ends. Per germline, CDR1 MGHRA and CDR2 YSYEKL. CDR3 region: CASSQDRFSGANVLTF. The CDR3 coding sequence is TGCGCCAGCAGCCAAGACAGGTTCTCTGGGGCCAACGTCCTGACTTTC.

This clone was recorded many times. The gene calls are TRBV6-5 and TRBJ2-2, with D possibly matching TRBD2 (6 bases). The V end was cut by 6 bases, the J end by 0 bases, with 11 bases between. The CDR3 covers 15 residues. CDR1 is MNHEY, CDR2 SVGAGI, per germline. The CDR3: CASSWVAANTGELFF. CDR3 in DNA: TGTGCCAGCAGCTGGGTAGCGGCGAACACCGGGGAGCTGTTTTTT.

The chain uses TRBV7-2 and TRBJ1-2, with TRBD1 matching over 8 bases. Unmatched junction bases numbered 4, after V lost 0 bases and J lost 10 bases. CDR1 and CDR2 from the germline V gene are SGHTA and FQGNSA. The CDR3 has 13 residues. CDR3 loop: CASSLARTGSYTF. The CDR3 nucleotides are TGTGCCAGCAGCTTAGCCAGGACAGGGTCCTACACCTTC.

Only one count was recorded for this clone. The V and J genes are TRBV11-2 and TRBJ2-1; the D gene is possibly TRBD2 (7 bases). The germline V gene has CDR1 SGHAT and CDR2 FQNNGV. V dropped 6 bases and J dropped 4 bases, with 22 bases sitting between them. The length of the CDR3 is 17 residues. For the CDR3, the DNA is TGTGCCAGCAGTCCTCGCCGAGGGGGGGGCCAGTACAATGAGCAGTTCTTC. Protein product: CASSPRRGGGQYNEQFF.

The rearrangement joins TRBV18 to TRBJ1-6, with D maybe TRBD1 (6 bases). The CDR3 covers 19 residues. Germline assignment: CDR1 KGHSH and CDR2 LQKENI. Deletions cut 3 bases from V and 0 bases from J, with 18 bases between. As DNA, the CDR3 is TGTGCCAGCTCACCCGTCCCCGCAGGGGCCTTCTCCTATAATTCACCCCTCCACTTT. It specifies CASSPVPAGAFSYNSPLHF. Looking up the rest from reference TRBV18 and TRBJ1-6 gives the full variable domain: NAGVMQNPRHLVRRRGQEARLRCSPMKGHSHVYWYRQLPEEGLKFMVYLQKENIIDESGMPKERFSAEFPKEGPSILRIQQVVRGDSAAYFCASSPVPAGAFSYNSPLHFGNGTRLTVT.

CDR3 loop: CSAYRGDTQYF. In nucleotides, the CDR3 is TGCAGTGCTTACAGGGGCGATACGCAGTATTTT. The rearrangement links TRBV20-1 to TRBJ2-3; TRBD1 matches 7 bases. In germline, CDR1 is DFQATT, CDR2 SNEGSKA (reference sequence). This CDR3 is built from 11 residues. V lost 5 bases, J lost 6 bases, and 2 bases stayed unmatched.

This sequence joins TRBV9 and TRBJ1-4; TRBD1 aligns across 8 bases. The CDR3 runs to 16 residues. From germline, CDR1 is SGDLS and CDR2 YYNGEE. Germline trimming cut 4 bases from V and 0 bases from J; bases unmatched to any gene: 5. DNA of the CDR3: TGTGCCAGCAGCCCTCAGGGGGCAGCAACTAATGAAAAACTGTTTTTT. This encodes CASSPQGAATNEKLFF.